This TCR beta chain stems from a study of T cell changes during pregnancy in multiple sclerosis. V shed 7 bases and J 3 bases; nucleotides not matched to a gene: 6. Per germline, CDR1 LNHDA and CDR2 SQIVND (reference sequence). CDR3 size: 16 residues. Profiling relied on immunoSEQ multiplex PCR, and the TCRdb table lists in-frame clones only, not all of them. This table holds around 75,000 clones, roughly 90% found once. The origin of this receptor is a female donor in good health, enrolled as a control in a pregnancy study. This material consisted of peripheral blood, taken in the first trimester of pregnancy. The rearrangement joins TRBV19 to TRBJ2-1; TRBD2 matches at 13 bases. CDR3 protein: CASTSGTSGNYNEQFF. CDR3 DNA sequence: TGTGCCAGTACTTCCGGGACTAGCGGGAACTACAATGAGCAGTTCTTC.